These 27 T cell receptor beta chains share one sample of origin, sequenced in a study of graft-versus-host responses after intestinal transplantation. The repertoire was sequenced with immunoSEQ multiplex PCR; TCRdb's copy has only in-frame clones and lacks some. Among more than 100,000 clones listed, roughly 93% were seen once. Antigens for these TCRs are unknown. Sequences were derived from unstimulated CD4+ T cells sorted from spleen or lymph node cells, sampled before intestinal transplant. These TCRs come from a human donor who received an intestinal transplant.

This chain joins TRBV25-1 and TRBJ1-4; no clear D. Per germline, CDR1 MGHDK and CDR2 SYGVNS. Trimming left V 1 base short and J 7 bases short, with 10 bases between. The CDR3 loop spans 14 amino acids. CDR3 sequence: CASSEWARPEKLFF. CDR3 sequence (DNA): TGTGCCAGCAGTGAATGGGCCAGACCTGAAAAACTGTTTTTT.

The gene calls are TRBV6-5 and TRBJ2-2; 7 bases are shared with TRBD2. Germline-derived CDR1 and CDR2 are MNHEY and SVGAGI. This CDR3 contains 10 residues. The V gene end was trimmed by 11 bases and the J gene end by 7 bases; junction bases not matched to a gene: 1. CDR3 in amino acids: CAAGVGELFF. The CDR3 DNA reads TGTGCCGCGGGGGTCGGGGAGCTGTTTTTT.

The chain is built from TRBV19 and TRBJ2-7; tentatively, D is TRBD1 (5 bases). Germline CDR1 LNHDA, CDR2 SQIVND (reference sequence). V lost 1 base and J 2 bases, leaving 12 bases between the germline ends. The CDR3 runs to 15 residues. DNA of the CDR3: TGTGCCAGTAGTATAGTCTGGACATCCCCCTACGAGCAGTACTTC. Translation gives CASSIVWTSPYEQYF.

The V call is TRBV7-3, the J call TRBJ2-5; no definite D call. Gene TRBJ2-7 matches the end of the DNA better, so the J call may be wrong. The CDR3 length is 13 residues. Germline CDR1 and CDR2: SGHTA and FQGTGA. CDR3 coding DNA: TGTGCCAGCAGCTCGCTTACTCTCTACGAGCAGTACTTC. Encoded protein: CASSSLTLYEQYF.

The chain combines TRBV6-1 with TRBJ1-4; weak D call: TRBD1 (5 bases). Germline V CDR1 and CDR2: MNHNS, SASEGT. With 4 bases removed from V and 8 bases from J, the gap between germline ends came to 17 bases. CDR3 length equals 15 residues. The CDR3 here is CASSGDYPGGEKLFF. CDR3 sequence (DNA): TGTGCCAGCAGTGGGGACTATCCGGGAGGGGAAAAACTGTTTTTT.

Details on this clone: The sample holds other DNA sequences that translate to the same CDR3. J is TRBJ2-7 and V is TRBV18, with TRBD2 as a possible D gene (6 bases). Germline V gene data show CDR1 as KGHSH and CDR2 as LQKENI. The CDR3 covers 17 residues. Trimming left V 3 bases short and J 2 bases short, with 20 bases between. The CDR3 here is CASSPPTPGVQAYEQYF. The DNA for the CDR3 is TGTGCCAGCTCACCGCCGACGCCGGGGGTTCAGGCCTACGAGCAGTACTTC.

The chain couples TRBV7-2 to TRBJ2-5; TRBD2 might be the D (5 bases). The length of the CDR3 is 12 residues. Trimming left V 2 bases short and J 4 bases short, with 5 bases between. Germline V CDR1 and CDR2: SGHTA, FQGNSA. DNA of the CDR3: TGTGCCAGCAGCTTAAGCGGAGAGACCCAGTACTTC. Translated, it gives CASSLSGETQYF.

The chain has TRBV18 and TRBJ2-5; D not certain. CDR1 and CDR2 from the germline V gene are KGHSH and LQKENI. V was clipped by 1 base and J by 5 bases, with 5 bases between them. The CDR3 is made up of 12 amino acids. The CDR3 sequence is CASSPQGETQYF. Here the CDR3 DNA reads TGTGCCAGCTCACCACAAGGGGAGACCCAGTACTTC.

The chain is built from TRBV19 and TRBJ1-1; D unclear. The CDR3 length is 13 residues. Germline assignment: CDR1 LNHDA and CDR2 SQIVND (reference sequence). The V end was cut by 3 bases, the J end by 6 bases, with 11 bases between. This CDR3 reads CASSIHNVPEAFF. CDR3 bases: TGTGCCAGTAGTATTCACAATGTCCCTGAAGCTTTCTTT.

The chain links TRBV11-3 to TRBJ1-5; no clear D. The CDR3 is 19 amino acids. With 5 bases removed from V and 0 bases from J, the gap between germline ends came to 23 bases. Germline loops: CDR1 SGHNT, CDR2 YENEEA. CDR3 region: CASSPRLGPQLYSNQPQHF. In DNA, the CDR3 is TGTGCCAGCAGCCCCCGTCTTGGGCCGCAACTTTATAGCAATCAGCCCCAGCATTTT.

This chain connects TRBV7-3 to TRBJ2-5, with unresolved D. The germline CDR1 and CDR2 sequences are SGHTA and FQGTGA. This CDR3 has 14 residues. Trimming pared 0 bases from V and 2 bases from J, leaving 7 bases between. The CDR3 DNA sequence: TGTGCCAGCAGCTTAACGGGATCGCAAGAGACCCAGTACTTC. This codes for CASSLTGSQETQYF.

DNA for the CDR3: TGTGCCAGCAGTCTACAAAAGGGGGGATGGGACGAGCAGTACTTC. This sequence encodes CASSLQKGGWDEQYF. The gene calls are TRBV6-5 and TRBJ2-7; D is possibly TRBD1 or TRBD2 (6 bases each). V lost 5 bases, J lost 5 bases, and 19 bases lay in between. Germline V CDR1 and CDR2: MNHEY, SVGAGI. The CDR3 sequence is 15 residues long.

Worth noting for this clone: Other DNA sequences within the sample encode an identical CDR3. The V and J genes are TRBV19 and TRBJ2-5; D unresolved. The CDR3 contains 11 residues. Germline CDR1 reads LNHDA; CDR2 reads SQIVND (reference sequence). V lost 3 bases and J 5 bases, leaving 4 bases between the germline ends. CDR3 loop: CASSMGETQYF. The CDR3 DNA reads as TGTGCCAGTAGTATGGGCGAGACCCAGTACTTC.

This rearrangement joins TRBV5-6 to TRBJ2-1; perhaps TRBD2 as D (6 bases). Looked up from germline, CDR1 is SGHDT and CDR2 is YYEEEE. The CDR3 is made up of 15 amino acids. Trimming removed 1 base at V and 7 bases at J, with 15 bases between. CDR3 nucleotides: TGTGCCAGCAGCTTGACTAGCACCGCCTGGAATGAGCAGTTCTTC. Translated: CASSLTSTAWNEQFF.

V usage is TRBV9 and J usage is TRBJ2-3, with 7 bases lining up with TRBD2. The germline V gene encodes CDR1 SGDLS and CDR2 YYNGEE. V lost 3 bases, J lost 5 bases, and 18 bases stayed unmatched. This CDR3 is 18 amino acids long. In DNA, the CDR3 is TGTGCCAGCAGCGATTCCTTCCGCGGGGCGGGAGAGAGAGATACGCAGTATTTT. It is translated as CASSDSFRGAGERDTQYF.

The genes are TRBV19 and TRBJ2-1, with 8 bases identical to TRBD2. This CDR3 region has 16 residues. The germline gives CDR1 LNHDA, CDR2 SQIVND (reference sequence). V gave up 2 bases and J gave up 9 bases; unmatched junction bases: 12. The CDR3 protein is CASSINPGLDPREQFF. The CDR3 nucleotides are TGTGCCAGTAGTATAAACCCGGGACTAGACCCGCGTGAGCAGTTCTTC.

The rearrangement joins TRBV19 to TRBJ2-7; 10 bases line up with TRBD2. Germline V CDR1 and CDR2: LNHDA, SQIVND (reference sequence). V lost 4 bases, J lost 5 bases, and 11 bases stayed unmatched. CDR3 length equals 16 residues. CDR3 nucleotides: TGTGCCAGTAGTAACCCCAGCGGGAGGGCCACGGACGAGCAGTACTTC. This gives the protein CASSNPSGRATDEQYF.

To note about this clone: Relative to the germline gene, one junction end is altered; a read error may explain this. The J gene is TRBJ2-5, the V gene TRBV7-7; perhaps TRBD1 as D (6 bases). The CDR3 runs 12 residues. CDR1 and CDR2 (germline): SSHAT, FNYEAQ (reference sequence). The CDR3 protein is CASSPDRETQYF. The CDR3, as DNA: TGTGCTAGCAGCCCGGACAGAGAGACCCAGTACTTC.

CDR3 coding DNA: TGTGCCAGCACTATGGGGGGGAGAGACACCGGGGAGCTGTTTTTT. Protein sequence: CASTMGGRDTGELFF. J is TRBJ2-2 and V is TRBV27; 7 positions agree with TRBD2. Trimming took 7 bases from V and 3 from J; bases not matched to a gene: 8. The CDR3 loop spans 15 amino acids. Germline lookup yields CDR1 MNHEY and CDR2 SMNVEV (reference sequence).

The chain is built from TRBV6-4 and TRBJ2-2; D may be TRBD2 (6 bases). The CDR3 contains 15 residues. CDR1 and CDR2 from the germline V gene are MRHNA and SNTAGT. The V end was cut by 5 bases, the J end by 3 bases, with 13 bases between. CDR3 coding DNA: TGTGCCAGCAGTCGGGACTTCCGGGACACCGGGGAGCTGTTTTTT. Translation: CASSRDFRDTGELFF.

The rearrangement links TRBV27 to TRBJ2-3; 13 nucleotides line up with TRBD2. The CDR3 has 16 amino acids. Germline V gene data show CDR1 as MNHEY and CDR2 as SMNVEV (reference sequence). The junction had 4 bases not matched to a gene; V was cut back by 6 bases and J by 1 base. CDR3 sequence reads: CASSYGLAGGTDTQYF. The CDR3 nucleotides are TGTGCCAGCAGCTACGGACTAGCGGGAGGCACAGATACGCAGTATTTT.

The rearrangement joins TRBV7-3 to TRBJ2-3; maybe TRBD2 (6 bases). The CDR3 has 15 amino acids. Germline V gene lookup returns CDR1 SGHTA and CDR2 FQGTGA. Trimming took 2 bases from V and 4 from J, leaving 13 bases between them. This chain's CDR3 is CASSLAAGTPDTQYF. The CDR3, as DNA: TGTGCCAGCAGCTTAGCGGCGGGAACCCCAGATACGCAGTATTTT.

The chain employs TRBV28 and TRBJ2-7; no definite D call. CDR1 is MDHEN and CDR2 is SYDVKM in the germline V gene. Trimming took 2 bases from V and 2 from J, leaving 10 bases between them. This CDR3 contains 14 residues. The CDR3 loop reads CASSLGPTPYEQYF. CDR3 DNA: TGTGCCAGCAGTTTAGGACCGACTCCCTACGAGCAGTACTTC.

The rearrangement joins TRBV19 to TRBJ1-1; D gene uncertain. Germline CDR1 LNHDA, CDR2 SQIVND (reference sequence). This CDR3 is built from 14 residues. V was cut by 3 bases and J by 6 bases, with 14 bases left in between. The CDR3 protein is CASSIALGVAEAFF. DNA for the CDR3: TGTGCCAGTAGTATTGCCCTTGGGGTGGCTGAAGCTTTCTTT.

Written as DNA, the CDR3 is TGCGCCAGCAGCCAACCGGGACAGGGGACCTACGAGCAGTACTTC. Translated: CASSQPGQGTYEQYF. The J gene is TRBJ2-7, the V gene TRBV4-1; 10 bases are shared with TRBD1. Germline V gene lookup returns CDR1 MGHRA and CDR2 YSYEKL. V trimming: 2 bases; J trimming: 2 bases; junction bases outside the gene matches: 3. The CDR3 spans 15 residues.

The count of this clone is one. This chain uses TRBV6-1 with TRBJ2-7, with a weak D call TRBD2 (5 bases). The CDR3 covers 14 residues. The V and J ends lost 4 bases and 0 bases respectively, with 10 bases between them. Germline V gives CDR1 MNHNS, CDR2 SASEGT. In nucleotides, the CDR3 is TGTGCCAGCAGTGCGGGCGGGTACTCCTACGAGCAGTACTTC. Its protein product is CASSAGGYSYEQYF.

The chain is built from TRBV6-5 and TRBJ2-7; 11 bases agree with TRBD2. Per germline, CDR1 MNHEY and CDR2 SVGAGI. The CDR3 has 14 residues. V lost 7 bases, J lost 6 bases, and 8 bases stayed unmatched. This chain's CDR3 is CASKTSGSRAEQYF. CDR3 DNA sequence: TGTGCCAGCAAAACTAGCGGGAGTAGGGCCGAGCAGTACTTC.